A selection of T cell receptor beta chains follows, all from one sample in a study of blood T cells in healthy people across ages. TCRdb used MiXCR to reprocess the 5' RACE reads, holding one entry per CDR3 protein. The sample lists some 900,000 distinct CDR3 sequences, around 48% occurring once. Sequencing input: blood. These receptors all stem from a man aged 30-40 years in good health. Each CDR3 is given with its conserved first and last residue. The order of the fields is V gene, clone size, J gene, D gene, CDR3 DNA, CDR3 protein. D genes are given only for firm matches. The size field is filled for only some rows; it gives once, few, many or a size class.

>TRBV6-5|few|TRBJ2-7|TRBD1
TGTGCCAGCAGTCCCACGGGACAGTCCCGCTACGAGCAGTACTTC
CASSPTGQSRYEQYF
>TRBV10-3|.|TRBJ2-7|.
TGTGCCATCAGTGAGGTGACATCTCCATCCTACGAGCAGTACTTC
CAISEVTSPSYEQYF
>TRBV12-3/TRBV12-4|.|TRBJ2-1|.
TGTGCCAGCAGTTTAGAGAGGGTGAACAATGAGCAGTTCTTC
CASSLERVNNEQFF
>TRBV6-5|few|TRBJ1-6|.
TGTGCCAGCAGCGATACGATTAATTCACCCCTCCACTTT
CASSDTINSPLHF
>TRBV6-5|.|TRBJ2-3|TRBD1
TGTGCCAGCAGTTACTCGTACAGGGGAACAGATACGCAGTATTTT
CASSYSYRGTDTQYF
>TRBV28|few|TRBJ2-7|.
TGTGCCAGCGGATATTCCCACGAGCAGTACTTC
CASGYSHEQYF
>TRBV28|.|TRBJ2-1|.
TGTGCCAGCAGCGCAACTAGGGAAGGATACAATGAGCAGTTCTTC
CASSATREGYNEQFF
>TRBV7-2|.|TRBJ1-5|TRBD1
TGTGCCAGCAGCTTTACCGGGACAGGGGGGAGCAATCAGCCCCAGCATTTT
CASSFTGTGGSNQPQHF
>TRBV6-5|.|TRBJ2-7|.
TGTGCCAGCAGCGACCAACAGGGCTACTACGAGCAGTACTTC
CASSDQQGYYEQYF
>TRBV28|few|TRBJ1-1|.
TGTGCCAGCGGGCCCCGTACTGAAGCTTTCTTT
CASGPRTEAFF
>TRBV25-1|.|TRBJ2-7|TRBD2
TGTGCCAGCAGTCAACTAGCGACCTCGTACGAGCAGTACTTC
CASSQLATSYEQYF
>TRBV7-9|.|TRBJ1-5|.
TGTGCCAGCAGCTTCTATAAGGGACTGTCCGACAGGCGCGGCAATCAGCCCCAGCATTTT
CASSFYKGLSDRRGNQPQHF
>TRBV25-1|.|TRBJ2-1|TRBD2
TGTGCCAGCAGCCCTAGCGGGGGGCCGAACTACAATGAGCAGTTCTTC
CASSPSGGPNYNEQFF
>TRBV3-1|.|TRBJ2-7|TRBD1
TGTGCCAACAGCCTCCGGACAGGGGCGGCCTACGAGCAGTACTTC
CANSLRTGAAYEQYF
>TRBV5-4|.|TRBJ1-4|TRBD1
TGTGCCAGCAGCGTGGGACAGGGGGAGCATGAAAAACTGTTTTTT
CASSVGQGEHEKLFF
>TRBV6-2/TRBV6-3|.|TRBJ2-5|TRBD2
TGTGCCAGCAGTTACCCTACCGAGACTAGCGGGGGGTGGCGACAACAGGAGACCCAGTACTTC
CASSYPTETSGGWRQQETQYF
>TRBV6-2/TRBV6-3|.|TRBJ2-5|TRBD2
TGTGCCAGCAGTTACGGATTGACTAGCGCCCAAGAGACCCAGTACTTC
CASSYGLTSAQETQYF
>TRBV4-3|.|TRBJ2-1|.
TGCGCCAGCAGCCAAGGAATCCTCAGCTCCTACAATGAGCAGTTCTTC
CASSQGILSSYNEQFF
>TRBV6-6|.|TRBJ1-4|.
TGTGCCAGCAGATCAGACTCGGATGAAAAACTGTTTTTT
CASRSDSDEKLFF
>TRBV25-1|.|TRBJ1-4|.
TGTGCCAGCAGGGACACCGCAACTAATGAAAAACTGTTTTTT
CASRDTATNEKLFF